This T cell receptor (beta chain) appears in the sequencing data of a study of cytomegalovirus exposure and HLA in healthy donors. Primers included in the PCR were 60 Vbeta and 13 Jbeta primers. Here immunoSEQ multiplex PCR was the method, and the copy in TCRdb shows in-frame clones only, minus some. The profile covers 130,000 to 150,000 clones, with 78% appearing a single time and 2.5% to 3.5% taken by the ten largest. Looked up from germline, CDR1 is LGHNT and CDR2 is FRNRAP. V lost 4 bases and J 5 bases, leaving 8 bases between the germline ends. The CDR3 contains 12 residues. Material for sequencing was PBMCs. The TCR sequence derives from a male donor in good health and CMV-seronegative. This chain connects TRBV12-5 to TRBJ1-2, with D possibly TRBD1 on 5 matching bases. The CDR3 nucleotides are TGTGCTAGTGGTTCTGACAGTTATGGCTACACCTTC. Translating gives CASGSDSYGYTF.